The 13 T cell receptor beta chains presented below share a single source sample, sequenced in a study of blood T cells in healthy people across ages. Using a J-beta primer mix together with a sample-barcoded 5' primer, a second PCR was run for roughly 7 to 11 cycles. One entry per CDR3 protein, called by TCRdb with MiXCR from the 5' RACE reads. Among about 930,000 distinct CDR3 sequences, 25% to 35% were seen once, and the ten largest hold 10%. These data were also reused for a study on T cells of mothers and their children.

The source material was blood. The receptors shown here come from a middle-aged woman in good health.

Notes on this clonotype: The junction and the germline gene differ at one end; a read error may be behind it. The chain combines TRBV18 with TRBJ2-4, with D hard to call. The CDR3 loop spans 11 amino acids. Per germline, CDR1 KGHSH and CDR2 LQKENI. The DNA of the CDR3 is TGCAAGGTGGTAGCCAAAAACATTCGGTACTTC. This codes for CKVVAKNIRYF.

This clonotype came up once. The junction shows a germline mismatch at one end, possibly a read error. The CDR3 is CASSLLGRYYGYTF. The CDR3 DNA is TGTGCCAGTAGCTTACTCGGACGTTACTATGGCTACACCTTC. The chain links TRBV7-9 to TRBJ1-2; no clear D. CDR1 is SEHNR, CDR2 FQNEAQ, per germline (reference sequence). This CDR3 spans 14 amino acids.

Ten or more counts support this clonotype. The chain has TRBV30 and TRBJ2-7, with TRBD1 identical over 8 bases. Trimming at V came to 4 bases and at J to 4 bases, leaving 12 bases not matched to a gene. Germline-derived CDR1 and CDR2 are GTSNPN and SVGIG (reference sequence). CDR3 length: 15 residues. CDR3 sequence (DNA): TGTGCCTGGATTTTAAAGGACAGGGAGTCTTACGAGCAGTACTTC. This codes for CAWILKDRESYEQYF.

The V call is TRBV20-1, the J call TRBJ2-2; 7 bases are a match to TRBD1. This CDR3 has 15 residues. Trimming took 1 base from V and 5 from J; bases not matched to a gene: 7. Per the germline V gene, CDR1 is DFQATT and CDR2 is SNEGSKA (reference sequence). Here the CDR3 DNA reads TGCAGTGCTAGAGTAGGGGGCGGTGGGACCGGGGAGCTGTTTTTT. Protein product: CSARVGGGGTGELFF.

This chain links TRBV5-5 with TRBJ2-5; D is tentatively TRBD1 or TRBD2 (5 bases each). V lost 2 bases, J lost 2 bases, and 13 bases lay in between. This CDR3 has 15 residues. CDR1 is SGHKS and CDR2 is YYEKEE in the germline V gene (reference sequence). The DNA for the CDR3 is TGTGCCAGCAGCTTCTTCGGGACGTATCAAGAGACCCAGTACTTC. It yields the protein CASSFFGTYQETQYF.

Comments on this clonotype: A clone one base away is much larger, so this may be a read error. V usage is TRBV6-5 and J usage is TRBJ2-3, with D uncertain. Germline CDR1 is MNHEY and CDR2 is SVGAGI. There are 15 residues in the CDR3. The V end lost 0 bases, the J end lost 6 bases, and 13 bases lay between the germline ends. The CDR3 region is CASSYSAGALDTQYF. Written as DNA, the CDR3 is TGTGCCAGCAGTTACTCGGCAGGAGCGTTGGATACGCAGTATTTT.

This clonotype was counted many times. The chain uses TRBV4-3 and TRBJ2-7, with 9 bases matching TRBD1. V was pared by 2 bases and J by 5 bases, with 10 bases of the junction left unmatched. CDR3 size: 16 residues. Germline loops: CDR1 LGHNA, CDR2 YSLEER. The CDR3 protein is CASSQSPQGAFDEQYF. The CDR3 coding sequence is TGCGCCAGCAGCCAAAGCCCACAGGGGGCCTTCGACGAGCAGTACTTC.

This clonotype was recorded many times. The chain has TRBV7-2 and TRBJ2-7; 9 bases fit TRBD1. The V segment lost 1 base and the J segment 5 bases; nucleotides outside the gene matches: 6. Germline V gene lookup returns CDR1 SGHTA and CDR2 FQGNSA. The CDR3 is 15 amino acids. CDR3 sequence: CASSLGDRVFHEQYF. DNA for the CDR3: TGTGCCAGCAGCTTAGGGGACAGGGTTTTCCACGAGCAGTACTTC.

About this clonotype: The CDR3 carries no conserved terminal phenylalanine or tryptophan, so it likely arises from a read error. The chain has TRBV20-1 and TRBJ1-1, with D tentatively TRBD1 (5 bases). Germline lookup yields CDR1 DFQATT and CDR2 SNEGSKA (reference sequence). V was clipped by 0 bases and J by 4 bases, with 6 bases between them. This CDR3 spans 12 amino acids. The CDR3, as DNA: TGCAGTGCTAGAGAGGGGGGCACTGAAGCTTTCTTG. This gives the protein CSAREGGTEAFL.

This clonotype came up a few times. CDR3 bases: TGTGCCAGCAGTTTATTCTCGCGGGGGGACAATGAGCAGTTCTTC. Amino acids: CASSLFSRGDNEQFF. The rearrangement joins TRBV27 to TRBJ2-1; 8 positions agree with TRBD2. The V and J ends lost 1 base and 5 bases, in that order; junction bases with no gene match: 4. This CDR3 has 15 amino acids. The germline V gene has CDR1 MNHEY and CDR2 SMNVEV (reference sequence).

Worth noting for this clonotype: At one of its ends the junction is not consistent with the germline gene, which may arise from a read error. This chain joins TRBV18 and TRBJ1-1, with no clear D. Per the germline V gene, CDR1 is KGHSH and CDR2 is LQKENI. This CDR3 spans 15 amino acids. The DNA of the CDR3 is TGCGCCAGCTCACCAAAGACGGATGCGAACACTGAAGCTTTCTTT. Protein: CASSPKTDANTEAFF. Based on the CDR3 plus reference TRBV18 and TRBJ1-1, the full variable domain is NAGVMQNPRHLVRRRGQEARLRCSPMKGHSHVYWYRQLPEEGLKFMVYLQKENIIDESGMPKERFSAEFPKEGPSILRIQQVVRGDSAAYFCASSPKTDANTEAFFGQGTRLTVV.

This clonotype has more than one count but fewer than ten. Sequence at one end of the junction differs from germline and may be a read error. In DNA form, the CDR3 reads TGTGCCATCAGTTTGGATCCATCGAGAGGGGGCTACATCTTC. It specifies CAISLDPSRGGYIF. The chain uses TRBV10-3 and TRBJ1-2, with TRBD1 matching over 7 bases. CDR1 and CDR2 from the germline V gene are ENHRY and SYGVKD. The CDR3 sequence is 14 residues long.

J is TRBJ1-2 and V is TRBV12-3 or TRBV12-4; a possible D gene is TRBD1 (6 bases). V lost 4 bases and J lost 0, with 12 bases in between. The CDR3 contains 15 residues. The chain's CDR3 is CASSSPRTANYGYTF. Here the CDR3 DNA reads TGTGCCAGCAGTTCTCCCCGGACAGCTAACTATGGCTACACCTTC.